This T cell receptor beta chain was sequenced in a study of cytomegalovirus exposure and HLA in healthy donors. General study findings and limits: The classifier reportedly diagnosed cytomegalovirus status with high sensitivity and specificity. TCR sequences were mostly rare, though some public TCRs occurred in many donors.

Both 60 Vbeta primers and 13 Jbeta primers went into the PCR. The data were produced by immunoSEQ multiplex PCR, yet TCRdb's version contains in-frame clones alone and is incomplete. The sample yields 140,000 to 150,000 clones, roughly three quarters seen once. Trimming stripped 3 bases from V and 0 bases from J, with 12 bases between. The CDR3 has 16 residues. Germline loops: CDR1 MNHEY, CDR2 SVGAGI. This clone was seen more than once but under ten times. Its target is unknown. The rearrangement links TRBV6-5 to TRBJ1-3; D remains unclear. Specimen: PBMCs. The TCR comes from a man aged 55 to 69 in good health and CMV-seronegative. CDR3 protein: CASSYSSESSGNTIYF. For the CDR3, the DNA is TGTGCCAGCAGTTATAGTTCCGAGAGCTCTGGAAACACCATATATTTT.